This note documents a single T cell receptor (beta chain) sequence. This record comes from a study of blood T cell repertoires in COVID-19. Background on the study: The cDNA or gDNA used as material had been derived from T cells, B-cell-depleted T cells, or PBMCs.

Germline assignment: CDR1 SGHVS and CDR2 FQNEAQ. The CDR3 loop spans 19 amino acids. V was pared by 6 bases and J by 0 bases, with 23 bases between. The method was immunoSEQ multiplex PCR; TCRdb's version includes in-frame clones alone and lacks a portion of them. The profile covers approximately 120,000 clones, with roughly 85% appearing a single time and roughly 20% taken by the ten largest. Sample: peripheral blood. The TCR originated in a woman aged 55-70 years with acute or convalescent COVID-19. V usage is TRBV7-8 and J usage is TRBJ2-2; TRBD2 might be the D (6 bases). The DNA for the CDR3 is TGTGCCAGCAGAATATTCGGGGGAACCGACTACACGAACACCGGGGAGCTGTTTTTT. Its protein product is CASRIFGGTDYTNTGELFF. Combining the CDR3 with reference TRBV7-8 and TRBJ2-2 gives the whole variable domain GAGVSQSPRYKVAKRGQDVALRCDPISGHVSLFWYQQALGQGPEFLTYFQNEAQLDKSGLPSDRFFAERPEGSVSTLKIQRTQQEDSAVYLCASRIFGGTDYTNTGELFFGEGSRLTVL.